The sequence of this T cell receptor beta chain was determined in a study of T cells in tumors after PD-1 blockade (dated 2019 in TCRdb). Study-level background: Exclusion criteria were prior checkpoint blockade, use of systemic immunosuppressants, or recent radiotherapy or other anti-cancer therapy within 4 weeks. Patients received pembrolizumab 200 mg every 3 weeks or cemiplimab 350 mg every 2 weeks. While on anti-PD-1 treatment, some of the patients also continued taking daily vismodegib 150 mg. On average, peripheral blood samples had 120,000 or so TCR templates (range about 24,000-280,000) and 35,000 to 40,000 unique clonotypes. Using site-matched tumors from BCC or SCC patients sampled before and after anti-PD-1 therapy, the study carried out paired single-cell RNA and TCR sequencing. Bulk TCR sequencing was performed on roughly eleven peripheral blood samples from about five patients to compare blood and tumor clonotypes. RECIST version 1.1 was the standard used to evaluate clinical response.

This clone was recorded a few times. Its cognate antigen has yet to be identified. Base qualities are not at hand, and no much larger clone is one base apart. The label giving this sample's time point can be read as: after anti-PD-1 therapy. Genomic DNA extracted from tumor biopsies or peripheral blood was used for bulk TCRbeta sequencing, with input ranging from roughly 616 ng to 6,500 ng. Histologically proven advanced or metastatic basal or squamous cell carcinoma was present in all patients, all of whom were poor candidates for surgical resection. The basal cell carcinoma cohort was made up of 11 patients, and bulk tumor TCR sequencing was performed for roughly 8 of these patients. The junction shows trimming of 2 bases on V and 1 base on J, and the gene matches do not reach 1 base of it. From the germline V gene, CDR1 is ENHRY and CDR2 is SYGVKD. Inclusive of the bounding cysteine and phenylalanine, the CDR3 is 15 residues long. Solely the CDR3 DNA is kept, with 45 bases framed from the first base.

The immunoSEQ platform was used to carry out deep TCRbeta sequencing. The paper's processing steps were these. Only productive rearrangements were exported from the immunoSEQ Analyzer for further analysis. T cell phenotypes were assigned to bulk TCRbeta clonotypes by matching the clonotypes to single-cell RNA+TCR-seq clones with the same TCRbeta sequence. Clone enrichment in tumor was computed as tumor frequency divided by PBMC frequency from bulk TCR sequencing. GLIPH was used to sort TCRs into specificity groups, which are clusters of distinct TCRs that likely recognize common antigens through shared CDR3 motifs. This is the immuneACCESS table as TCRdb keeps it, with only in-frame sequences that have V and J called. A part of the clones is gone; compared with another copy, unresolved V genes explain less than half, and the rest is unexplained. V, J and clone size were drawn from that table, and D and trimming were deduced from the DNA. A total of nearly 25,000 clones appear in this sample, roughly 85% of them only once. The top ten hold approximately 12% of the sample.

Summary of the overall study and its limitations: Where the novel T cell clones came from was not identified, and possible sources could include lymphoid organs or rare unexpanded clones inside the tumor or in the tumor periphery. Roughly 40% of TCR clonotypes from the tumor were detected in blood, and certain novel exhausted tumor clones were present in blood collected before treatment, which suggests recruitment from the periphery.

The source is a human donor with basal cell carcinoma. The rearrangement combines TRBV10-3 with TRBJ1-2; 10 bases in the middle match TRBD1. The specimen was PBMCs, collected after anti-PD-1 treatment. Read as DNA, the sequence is TGTGCCATCAGTGAGGGGACAGGGGATAACTATGGCTACACCTTC. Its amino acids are CAISEGTGDNYGYTF.